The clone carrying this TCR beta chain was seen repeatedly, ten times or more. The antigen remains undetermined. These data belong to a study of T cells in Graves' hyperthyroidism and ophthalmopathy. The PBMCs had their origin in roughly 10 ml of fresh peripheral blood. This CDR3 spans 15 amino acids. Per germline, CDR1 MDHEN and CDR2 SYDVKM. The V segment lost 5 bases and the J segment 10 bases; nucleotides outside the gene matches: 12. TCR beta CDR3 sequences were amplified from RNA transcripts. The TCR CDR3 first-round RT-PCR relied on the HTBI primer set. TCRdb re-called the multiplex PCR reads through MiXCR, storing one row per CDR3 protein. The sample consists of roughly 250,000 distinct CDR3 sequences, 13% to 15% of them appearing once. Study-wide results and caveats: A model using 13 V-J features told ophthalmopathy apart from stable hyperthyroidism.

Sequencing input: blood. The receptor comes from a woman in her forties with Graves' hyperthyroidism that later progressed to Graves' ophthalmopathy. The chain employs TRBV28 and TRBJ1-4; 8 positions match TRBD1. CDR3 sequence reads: CASSQRQGKHGKLFF. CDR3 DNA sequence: TGTGCCAGCAGTCAGAGACAGGGGAAACATGGAAAACTGTTTTTT.